Following are 24 T cell receptor beta chains from one sample sequenced in a study of blood T cells in healthy people across ages. Alongside a J-beta primer mix, a sample-barcoded 5' primer served in a second PCR lasting about 7 to 11 cycles. One entry per CDR3 protein, called by TCRdb with MiXCR from the 5' RACE reads. The sample carries about 280,000 distinct CDR3 sequences, about 25% recorded once. The sequenced sample was blood. All receptors come from a woman in her seventies in good health.

The J gene is TRBJ2-5, the V gene TRBV11-1; D not resolved. Judging by the DNA end, TRBJ2-7 fits better; the J call may be wrong. CDR1 SGHAT and CDR2 FQDESV come from the germline V gene (reference sequence). The CDR3 consists of 12 residues. The CDR3 DNA reads TGTGCCAGCAGCTTAGTCCCCTACGAGCAGTACTTC. This sequence encodes CASSLVPYEQYF.

The V gene is TRBV6-5, the J gene TRBJ1-2; D possibly corresponds to TRBD1 (5 bases). V was clipped by 7 bases and J by 5 bases, with 23 bases between them. Germline loops: CDR1 MNHEY, CDR2 SVGAGI. The CDR3 has 16 residues. CDR3 loop: CASTLRIPPGGYGYTF. The CDR3 DNA reads TGTGCCAGCACCTTACGCATCCCGCCTGGGGGTTATGGCTACACCTTC.

About this clonotype: The junction departs from the called germline gene at one end, perhaps through a read error. The chain recombines TRBV7-9 with TRBJ2-1; the match to TRBD2 covers 7 bases. The CDR3 is 15 residues long. Germline V gene sequence: CDR1 SEHNR, CDR2 FQNEAQ (reference sequence). CDR3 sequence: CTSRTGGSSYNEQFF. For the CDR3, the DNA is TGTACCAGCAGGACGGGCGGGAGCTCCTACAATGAGCAGTTCTTC.

CDR3 protein: CASSLGVIGATETQYF. The DNA for the CDR3 is TGTGCCAGCAGCTTAGGGGTTATTGGGGCGACCGAGACCCAGTACTTC. V gene TRBV7-2 combines with J gene TRBJ2-5, with a tentative D call TRBD1 (5 bases). The germline V gene has CDR1 SGHTA and CDR2 FQGNSA. The CDR3 extends over 16 amino acids. V was pared by 1 base and J by 5 bases, with 17 bases between.

This clonotype was recorded many times. The V and J genes are TRBV20-1 and TRBJ2-1; 7 bases agree with TRBD2. The trim removed 0 bases at V and 3 bases at J, leaving 8 bases unmatched. CDR3 length equals 16 residues. The germline V gene encodes CDR1 DFQATT and CDR2 SNEGSKA (reference sequence). In nucleotides, the CDR3 is TGCAGTGCTAGAGATCCCCTCGCGGGAGACTACAATGAGCAGTTCTTC. This encodes CSARDPLAGDYNEQFF.

There are a few counts of this clonotype. The chain uses TRBV9 and TRBJ2-3; D uncertain. The germline CDR1 and CDR2 sequences are SGDLS and YYNGEE. This CDR3 is built from 14 residues. V was cut by 3 bases and J by 2 bases, with 10 bases left in between. In nucleotides, the CDR3 is TGTGCCAGCAGCGGTTGGCGTATCACAGATACGCAGTATTTT. Protein product: CASSGWRITDTQYF.

The J gene is TRBJ1-5, the V gene TRBV7-2; maybe TRBD1 (6 bases). CDR1 and CDR2 (germline): SGHTA, FQGNSA. The CDR3 loop spans 13 amino acids. V lost 5 bases to trimming and J lost 4 bases, with 9 bases between them. Written as DNA, the CDR3 is TGTGCCAGCAGCCGTGACAGGAATCAGCCCCAGCATTTT. It translates to CASSRDRNQPQHF.

The chain has TRBV5-1 and TRBJ1-5; D is perhaps TRBD1 (6 bases). Trimming stripped 0 bases from V and 4 bases from J, with 11 bases between. The CDR3 is 15 amino acids. From germline, CDR1 is SGHRS and CDR2 YFSETQ. The CDR3 loop is CASSLDGTRNQPQHF. Here the CDR3 DNA reads TGCGCCAGCAGCTTGGACGGGACAAGAAATCAGCCCCAGCATTTT.

The chain is built from TRBV7-2 and TRBJ1-5, with D unclear. V lost 1 base to trimming and J lost 6 bases, with 7 bases between them. This CDR3 spans 13 amino acids. Germline V CDR1 and CDR2: SGHTA, FQGNSA. The CDR3 reads CASSLDIRQPQHF. DNA of the CDR3: TGTGCCAGCAGCTTAGACATCCGTCAGCCCCAGCATTTT.

J is TRBJ2-2 and V is TRBV28; TRBD2 agrees at 10 bases. Trimming took 6 bases from V and 5 from J; bases not matched to a gene: 6. This CDR3 is 15 amino acids long. CDR1 and CDR2 from the germline V gene are MDHEN and SYDVKM. The CDR3, as DNA: TGTGCCAGCAGACTAGCGGGATTAACTACCGGGGAGCTGTTTTTT. Its translation: CASRLAGLTTGELFF.

This clonotype was recorded many times. The chain carries TRBV7-3 and TRBJ2-3; 9 nucleotides line up with TRBD2. V lost 5 bases to trimming and J lost 2 bases; unmatched junction nucleotides: 5. The germline V gene encodes CDR1 SGHTA and CDR2 FQGTGA. CDR3 size: 15 residues. The CDR3 nucleotides read TGTGCCAGCAGCGAAGTAGCGGGAGACACAGATACGCAGTATTTT. This encodes CASSEVAGDTDTQYF.

The chain joins TRBV11-2 to TRBJ1-6; 9 bases agree with TRBD1. Trimming at V came to 1 base and at J to 10 bases, leaving 5 bases not matched to a gene. In germline, CDR1 is SGHAT, CDR2 FQNNGV. The CDR3 spans 15 residues. As DNA, the CDR3 is TGTGCCAGCAGCTTAGCGCGGACAGGGGACTCACCCCTCCACTTT. Its protein product is CASSLARTGDSPLHF.

This clonotype was seen a handful of times. The genes are TRBV6-5 and TRBJ1-2, with TRBD1 matching 7 bases. V shed 8 bases and J 0 bases; nucleotides not matched to a gene: 9. This CDR3 has 15 residues. Germline lookup yields CDR1 MNHEY and CDR2 SVGAGI. The CDR3 DNA sequence: TGTGCCAGCCGATGGACAGGTGAAGCTAACTATGGCTACACCTTC. Translated: CASRWTGEANYGYTF.

This clonotype was observed at least ten times. This chain joins TRBV2 and TRBJ2-1, with D tentatively TRBD1 or TRBD2 (6 bases each). From germline, CDR1 is SNHLY and CDR2 FYNNEI. CDR3 length equals 15 residues. Deletions cut 6 bases from V and 0 bases from J, with 12 bases between. CDR3 DNA sequence: TGTGCCAGCAGGTCCGGGGGCGGCTCCTACAATGAGCAGTTCTTC. Translated: CASRSGGGSYNEQFF.

CDR3 nucleotide sequence: TGCAGTGCTAGAGGGGAGGGAATCAATGAGCAGTTCTTC. Its protein is CSARGEGINEQFF. V is TRBV20-1 and J is TRBJ2-1; TRBD2 matches at 7 bases. The CDR3 extends over 13 amino acids. The V and J ends lost 1 base and 6 bases, in that order; junction bases with no gene match: 3. Per the germline V gene, CDR1 is DFQATT and CDR2 is SNEGSKA (reference sequence).

This chain uses TRBV20-1 with TRBJ1-5; D gene ambiguous. Germline CDR1 and CDR2: DFQATT and SNEGSKA (reference sequence). Trimming took 0 bases from V and 0 from J, leaving 12 bases between them. This CDR3 comprises 16 residues. The chain's CDR3 is CSARDQTGYSNQPQHF. As DNA, the CDR3 is TGCAGTGCTAGAGATCAAACGGGTTATAGCAATCAGCCCCAGCATTTT.

This clonotype has just a few counts. The V and J genes are TRBV20-1 and TRBJ1-6, with a possible D match to TRBD1 (5 bases). The CDR3 loop spans 12 amino acids. V lost 0 bases to trimming and J lost 11 bases, with 8 bases between them. From germline, CDR1 is DFQATT and CDR2 SNEGSKA (reference sequence). CDR3 region: CSARDQGTPLHF. For the CDR3, the DNA is TGCAGTGCTAGAGATCAGGGCACACCCCTCCACTTT.

In its sample, this clonotype was seen once. The chain links TRBV20-1 to TRBJ2-7, with D maybe TRBD1 (5 bases). The CDR3 sequence is 12 residues long. V was pared by 6 bases and J by 4 bases, with 13 bases between. Germline V gene data show CDR1 as DFQATT and CDR2 as SNEGSKA (reference sequence). CDR3 bases: TGCAGTGCCACTAAACAGGAGTACGAGCAGTACTTC. Encoded protein: CSATKQEYEQYF.

This clonotype was picked up many times. The chain recombines TRBV29-1 with TRBJ2-5, with D perhaps TRBD1 or TRBD2 (5 bases each). Trimming pared 3 bases from V and 0 bases from J, leaving 8 bases between. CDR3 size: 13 residues. The germline CDR1 and CDR2 sequences are SQVTM and ANQGSEA. CDR3 coding DNA: TGCAGCGTTGAGGGACGTCACCAAGAGACCCAGTACTTC. Protein sequence: CSVEGRHQETQYF.

This clonotype was counted between two and nine times. The V gene is TRBV3-1, the J gene TRBJ1-6; 9 bases align to TRBD1. With V trimmed by 4 bases and J by 10 bases, 11 bases remained unmatched. From germline, CDR1 is LGHDT and CDR2 YNNKEL (reference sequence). The CDR3 loop spans 16 amino acids. The CDR3: CASSRTKTGGSSPLHF. The CDR3, as DNA: TGTGCCAGCAGCCGAACCAAGACAGGGGGAAGCTCACCCCTCCACTTT.

The chain joins TRBV20-1 to TRBJ2-2; the D gene is possibly TRBD2 (5 bases). Trimming cost V 6 bases and J 1 base, with 18 bases left between them. The CDR3 covers 16 residues. Germline CDR1 and CDR2: DFQATT and SNEGSKA (reference sequence). CDR3 loop: CSASRSGSKNTGELFF. CDR3 DNA: TGCAGTGCGTCCCGATCGGGGTCTAAGAACACCGGGGAGCTGTTTTTT.

This rearrangement joins TRBV5-1 to TRBJ2-2; 8 bases fit TRBD2. The CDR3 loop spans 14 amino acids. Germline values: CDR1 SGHRS, CDR2 YFSETQ. J gave up 5 bases and V 5 bases, and 5 bases lay outside the gene matches. The CDR3 spells CASRQREMTGELFF. The CDR3 bases are TGCGCCAGCAGGCAGCGGGAGATGACCGGGGAGCTGTTTTTT.

This clonotype was detected many times. This chain links TRBV7-2 with TRBJ1-3; D ambiguous. The germline V gene encodes CDR1 SGHTA and CDR2 FQGNSA. Trimming took off 7 bases at V and 0 bases at J, with 13 bases between the two ends. The CDR3 runs 15 residues. The CDR3 protein is CASTGTVHSGNTIYF. CDR3 DNA sequence: TGTGCCAGCACCGGAACAGTTCACTCTGGAAACACCATATATTTT.

This clonotype was picked up many times. The chain employs TRBV20-1 and TRBJ2-5; TRBD1 or TRBD2 may be the D gene (5 bases each). V lost 3 bases and J 7 bases, leaving 15 bases between the germline ends. The CDR3 has 13 amino acids. The germline gives CDR1 DFQATT, CDR2 SNEGSKA (reference sequence). CDR3 loop: CSASIGRAGTQYF. In nucleotides, the CDR3 is TGCAGTGCTAGTATCGGCAGGGCGGGGACCCAGTACTTC.